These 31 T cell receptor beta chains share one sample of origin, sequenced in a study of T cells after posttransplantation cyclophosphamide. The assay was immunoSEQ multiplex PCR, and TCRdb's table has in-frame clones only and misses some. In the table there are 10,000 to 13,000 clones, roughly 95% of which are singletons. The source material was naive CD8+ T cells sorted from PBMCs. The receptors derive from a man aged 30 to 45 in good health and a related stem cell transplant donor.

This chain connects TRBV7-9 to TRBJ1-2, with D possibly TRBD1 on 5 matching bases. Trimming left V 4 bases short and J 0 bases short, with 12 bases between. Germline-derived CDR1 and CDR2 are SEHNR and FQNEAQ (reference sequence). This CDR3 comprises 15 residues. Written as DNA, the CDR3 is TGTGCCAGCAGCTCCGGGGACTGGGCTAACTATGGCTACACCTTC. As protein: CASSSGDWANYGYTF.

The CDR3 sequence: CASSPEGQNYGYTF. CDR3 in DNA: TGTGCCAGCAGCCCAGAGGGACAGAACTATGGCTACACCTTC. The V call is TRBV14, the J call TRBJ1-2; 7 bases are shared with TRBD1. In germline, CDR1 is SGHDN, CDR2 FVKESK. This CDR3 region has 14 residues. The V gene end was trimmed by 4 bases and the J gene end by 2 bases; junction bases not matched to a gene: 4.

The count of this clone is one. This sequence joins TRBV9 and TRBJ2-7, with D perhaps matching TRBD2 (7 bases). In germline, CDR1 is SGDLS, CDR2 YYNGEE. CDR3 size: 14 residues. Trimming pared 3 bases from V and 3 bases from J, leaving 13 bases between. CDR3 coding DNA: TGTGCCAGCAGCGAGGGGGGGGGCGGCTACGAGCAGTACTTC. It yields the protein CASSEGGGGYEQYF.

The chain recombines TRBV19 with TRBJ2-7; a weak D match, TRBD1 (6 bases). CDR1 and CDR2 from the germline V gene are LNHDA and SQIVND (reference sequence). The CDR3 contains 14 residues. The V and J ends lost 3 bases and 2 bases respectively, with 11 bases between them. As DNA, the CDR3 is TGTGCCAGTAGTATTGGGGACAAGCCCTACGAGCAGTACTTC. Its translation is CASSIGDKPYEQYF.

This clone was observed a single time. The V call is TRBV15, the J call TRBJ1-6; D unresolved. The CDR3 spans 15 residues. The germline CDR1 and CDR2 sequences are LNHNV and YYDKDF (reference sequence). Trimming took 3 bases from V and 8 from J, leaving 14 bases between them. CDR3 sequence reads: CATSSEDARDSPLHF. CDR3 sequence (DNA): TGTGCCACCAGCAGTGAAGACGCGAGGGATTCACCCCTCCACTTT.

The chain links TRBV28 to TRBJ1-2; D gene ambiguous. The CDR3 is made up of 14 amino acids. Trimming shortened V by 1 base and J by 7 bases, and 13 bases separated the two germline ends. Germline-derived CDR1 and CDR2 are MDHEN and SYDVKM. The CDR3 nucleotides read TGTGCCAGCAGTTTATTTGGGCTTCTGAGTGGCTACACCTTC. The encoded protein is CASSLFGLLSGYTF.

CDR3: CASSYSTGTPYEQYF. The CDR3 DNA is TGTGCCAGCAGTTACTCGACTGGGACACCCTACGAGCAGTACTTC. The chain links TRBV6-5 to TRBJ2-7; the D gene is possibly TRBD1 (6 bases). The CDR3 is made up of 15 amino acids. The V gene lost 0 bases and the J gene lost 2 bases, with 11 bases spanning the gap. The germline CDR1 and CDR2 sequences are MNHEY and SVGAGI.

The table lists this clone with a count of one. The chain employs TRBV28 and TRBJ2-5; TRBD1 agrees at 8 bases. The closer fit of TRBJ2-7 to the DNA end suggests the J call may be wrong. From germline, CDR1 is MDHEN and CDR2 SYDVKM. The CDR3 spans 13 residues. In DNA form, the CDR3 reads TGTGCCAGCAGTACCGGACAGGGCTACGAGCAGTACTTC. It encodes CASSTGQGYEQYF.

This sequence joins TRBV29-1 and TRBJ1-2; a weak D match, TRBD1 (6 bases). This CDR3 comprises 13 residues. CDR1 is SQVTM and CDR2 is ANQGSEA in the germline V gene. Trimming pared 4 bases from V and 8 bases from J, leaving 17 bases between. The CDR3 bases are TGCAGCGTTGCCGCGGGGGGGCCGGGGGGCTACACCTTC. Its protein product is CSVAAGGPGGYTF. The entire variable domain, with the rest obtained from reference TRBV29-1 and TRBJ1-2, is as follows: SAVISQKPSRDICQRGTSLTIQCQVDSQVTMMFWYRQQPGQSLTLIATANQGSEATYESGFVIDKFPISRPNLTFSTLTVSNMSPEDSSIYLCSVAAGGPGGYTFGSGTRLTVV.

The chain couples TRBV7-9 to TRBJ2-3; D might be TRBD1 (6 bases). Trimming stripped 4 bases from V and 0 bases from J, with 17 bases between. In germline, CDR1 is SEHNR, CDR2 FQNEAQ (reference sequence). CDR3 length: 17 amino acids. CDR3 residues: CASSSRDSGASTDTQYF. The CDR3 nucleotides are TGTGCCAGCAGCTCGCGAGATTCAGGGGCCAGCACAGATACGCAGTATTTT.

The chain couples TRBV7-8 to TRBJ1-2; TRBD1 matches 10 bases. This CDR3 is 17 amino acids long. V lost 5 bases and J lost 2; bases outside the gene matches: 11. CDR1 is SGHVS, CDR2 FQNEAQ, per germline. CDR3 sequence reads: CASSVGTGVRSNYGYTF. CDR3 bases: TGTGCCAGCAGCGTCGGGACAGGGGTCCGTTCAAACTATGGCTACACCTTC.

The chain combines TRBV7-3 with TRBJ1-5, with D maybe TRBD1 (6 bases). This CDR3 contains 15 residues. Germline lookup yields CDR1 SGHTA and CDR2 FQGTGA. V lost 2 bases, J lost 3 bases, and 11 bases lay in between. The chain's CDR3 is CASSLDGGLNQPQHF. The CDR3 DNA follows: TGTGCCAGCAGCTTAGATGGGGGCCTCAATCAGCCCCAGCATTTT.

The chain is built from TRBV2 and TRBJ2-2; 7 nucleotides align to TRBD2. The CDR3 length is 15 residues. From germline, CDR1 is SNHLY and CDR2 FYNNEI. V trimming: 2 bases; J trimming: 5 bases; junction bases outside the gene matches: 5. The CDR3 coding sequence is TGTGCCAGCAGTGAACCTTCTAGCGGTACCGGGGAGCTGTTTTTT. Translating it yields CASSEPSSGTGELFF.

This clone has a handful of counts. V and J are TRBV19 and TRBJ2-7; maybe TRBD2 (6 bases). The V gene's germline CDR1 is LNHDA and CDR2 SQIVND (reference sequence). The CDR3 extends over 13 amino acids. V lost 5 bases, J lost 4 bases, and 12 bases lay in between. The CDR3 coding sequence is TGTGCCAGTAGTCCCACCGGGGGTTACGAGCAGTACTTC. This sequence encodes CASSPTGGYEQYF.

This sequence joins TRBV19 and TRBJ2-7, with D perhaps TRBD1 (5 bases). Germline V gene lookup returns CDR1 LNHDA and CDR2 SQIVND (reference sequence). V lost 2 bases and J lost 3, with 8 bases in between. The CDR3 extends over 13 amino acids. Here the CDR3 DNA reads TGTGCCAGTAGTATACGGCAGGGCTACGAGCAGTACTTC. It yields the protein CASSIRQGYEQYF.

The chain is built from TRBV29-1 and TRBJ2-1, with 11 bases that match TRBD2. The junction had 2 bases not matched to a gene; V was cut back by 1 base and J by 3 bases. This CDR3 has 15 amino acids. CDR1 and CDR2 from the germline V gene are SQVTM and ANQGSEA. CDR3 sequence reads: CSVEGTSGRYNEQFF. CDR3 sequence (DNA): TGCAGCGTTGAAGGGACTAGCGGGCGCTACAATGAGCAGTTCTTC.

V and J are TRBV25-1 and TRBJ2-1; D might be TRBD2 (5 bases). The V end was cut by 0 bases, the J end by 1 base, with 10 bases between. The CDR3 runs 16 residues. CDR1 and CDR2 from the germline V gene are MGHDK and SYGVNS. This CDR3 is CASSEYGAESYNEQFF. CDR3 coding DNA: TGTGCCAGCAGTGAATATGGAGCGGAGTCCTACAATGAGCAGTTCTTC.

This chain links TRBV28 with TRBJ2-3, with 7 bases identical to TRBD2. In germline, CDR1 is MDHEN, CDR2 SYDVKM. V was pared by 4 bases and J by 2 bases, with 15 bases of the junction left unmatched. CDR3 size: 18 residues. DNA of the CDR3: TGTGCCAGCAGTTCCCCCCCGGAGAGAGCGGGGCCCACAGATACGCAGTATTTT. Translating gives CASSSPPERAGPTDTQYF. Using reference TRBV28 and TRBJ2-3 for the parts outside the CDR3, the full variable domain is DVKVTQSSRYLVKRTGEKVFLECVQDMDHENMFWYRQDPGLGLRLIYFSYDVKMKEKGDIPEGYSVSREKKERFSLILESASTNQTSMYLCASSSPPERAGPTDTQYFGPGTRLTVL.

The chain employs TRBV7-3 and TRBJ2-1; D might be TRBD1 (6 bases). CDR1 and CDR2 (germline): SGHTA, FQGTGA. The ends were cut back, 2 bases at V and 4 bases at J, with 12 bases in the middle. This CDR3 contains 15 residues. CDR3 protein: CASSLLGASYNEQFF. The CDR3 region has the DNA TGTGCCAGCAGCTTACTGGGGGCCTCGTACAATGAGCAGTTCTTC.

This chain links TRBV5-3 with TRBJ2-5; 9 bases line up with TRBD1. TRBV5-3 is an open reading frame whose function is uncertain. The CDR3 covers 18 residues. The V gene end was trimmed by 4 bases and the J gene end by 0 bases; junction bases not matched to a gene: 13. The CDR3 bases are TGTGCCAGAAGCGGGCCAGATGGGACAGGGTTGGACCAAGAGACCCAGTACTTC. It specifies CARSGPDGTGLDQETQYF.

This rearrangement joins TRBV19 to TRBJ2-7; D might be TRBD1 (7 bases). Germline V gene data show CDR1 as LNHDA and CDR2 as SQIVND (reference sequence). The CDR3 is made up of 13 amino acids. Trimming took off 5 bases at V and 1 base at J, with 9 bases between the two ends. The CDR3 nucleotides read TGTGCCAGTAGTGCGGGACAGTCCTACGAGCAGTACTTC. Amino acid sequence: CASSAGQSYEQYF.

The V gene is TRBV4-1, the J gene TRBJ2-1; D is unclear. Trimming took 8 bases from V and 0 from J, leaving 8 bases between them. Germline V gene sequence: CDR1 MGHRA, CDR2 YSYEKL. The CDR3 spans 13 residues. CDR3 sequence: CASRSSSYNEQFF. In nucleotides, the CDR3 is TGCGCCAGCCGCTCGAGCTCCTACAATGAGCAGTTCTTC.

The CDR3 region is CASSYSRQGPTEAFF. CDR3 DNA sequence: TGTGCCAGCAGTTACTCCCGGCAGGGCCCCACTGAAGCTTTCTTT. J is TRBJ1-1 and V is TRBV6-6; tentatively, D is TRBD1 (5 bases). V dropped 0 bases and J dropped 4 bases, with 12 bases sitting between them. This CDR3 is 15 amino acids long. Looked up from germline, CDR1 is MNHNY and CDR2 is SVGAGI (reference sequence).

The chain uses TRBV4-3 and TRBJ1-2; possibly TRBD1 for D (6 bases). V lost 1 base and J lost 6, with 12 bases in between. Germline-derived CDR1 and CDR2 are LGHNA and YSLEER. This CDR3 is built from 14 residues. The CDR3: CASSQGYRDHGYTF. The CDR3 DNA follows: TGCGCCAGCAGCCAAGGGTACAGGGACCATGGCTACACCTTC.

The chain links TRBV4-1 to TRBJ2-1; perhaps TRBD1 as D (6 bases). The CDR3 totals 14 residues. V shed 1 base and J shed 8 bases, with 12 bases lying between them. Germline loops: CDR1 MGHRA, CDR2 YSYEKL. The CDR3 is CASSQATGTDEQFF. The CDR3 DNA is TGCGCCAGCAGCCAAGCGACAGGTACGGATGAGCAGTTCTTC.

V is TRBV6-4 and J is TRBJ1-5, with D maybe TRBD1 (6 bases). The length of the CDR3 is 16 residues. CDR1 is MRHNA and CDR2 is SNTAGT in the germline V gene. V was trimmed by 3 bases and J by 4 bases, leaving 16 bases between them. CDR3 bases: TGTGCCAGCAGTGAAAGAAAAGGGGGGGGAAATCAGCCCCAGCATTTT. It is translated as CASSERKGGGNQPQHF.

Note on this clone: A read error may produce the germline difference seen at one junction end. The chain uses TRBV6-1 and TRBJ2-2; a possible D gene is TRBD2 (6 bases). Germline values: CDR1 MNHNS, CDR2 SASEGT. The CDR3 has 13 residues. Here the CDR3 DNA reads TGTGCGAGCAGGGAGGTGAACACCGGGGAGCTGTTTTTT. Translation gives CASREVNTGELFF.

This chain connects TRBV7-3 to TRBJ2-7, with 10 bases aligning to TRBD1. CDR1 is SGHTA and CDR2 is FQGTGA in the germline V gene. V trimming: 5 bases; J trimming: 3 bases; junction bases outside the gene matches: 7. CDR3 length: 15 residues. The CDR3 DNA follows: TGTGCCAGCAGCCTGTCCGGGACAGGGGTCTACGAGCAGTACTTC. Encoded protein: CASSLSGTGVYEQYF.

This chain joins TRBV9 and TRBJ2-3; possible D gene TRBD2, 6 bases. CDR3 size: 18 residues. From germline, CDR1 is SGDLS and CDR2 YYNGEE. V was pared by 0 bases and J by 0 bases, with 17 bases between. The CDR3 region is CASSVAGVGPTSTDTQYF. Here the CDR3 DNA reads TGTGCCAGCAGCGTAGCGGGGGTGGGGCCTACTAGCACAGATACGCAGTATTTT.

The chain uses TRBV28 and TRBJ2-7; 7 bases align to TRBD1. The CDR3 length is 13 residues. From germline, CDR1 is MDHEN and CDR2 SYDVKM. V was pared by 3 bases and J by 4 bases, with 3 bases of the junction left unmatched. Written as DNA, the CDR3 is TGTGCCAGCAGTTTGGGACAGCCTTACGAGCAGTACTTC. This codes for CASSLGQPYEQYF.

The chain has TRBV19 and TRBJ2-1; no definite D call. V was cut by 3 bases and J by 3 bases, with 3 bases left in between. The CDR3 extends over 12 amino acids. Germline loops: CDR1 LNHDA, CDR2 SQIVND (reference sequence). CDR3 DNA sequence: TGTGCCAGTAGTATCGGCTACAATGAGCAGTTCTTC. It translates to CASSIGYNEQFF.